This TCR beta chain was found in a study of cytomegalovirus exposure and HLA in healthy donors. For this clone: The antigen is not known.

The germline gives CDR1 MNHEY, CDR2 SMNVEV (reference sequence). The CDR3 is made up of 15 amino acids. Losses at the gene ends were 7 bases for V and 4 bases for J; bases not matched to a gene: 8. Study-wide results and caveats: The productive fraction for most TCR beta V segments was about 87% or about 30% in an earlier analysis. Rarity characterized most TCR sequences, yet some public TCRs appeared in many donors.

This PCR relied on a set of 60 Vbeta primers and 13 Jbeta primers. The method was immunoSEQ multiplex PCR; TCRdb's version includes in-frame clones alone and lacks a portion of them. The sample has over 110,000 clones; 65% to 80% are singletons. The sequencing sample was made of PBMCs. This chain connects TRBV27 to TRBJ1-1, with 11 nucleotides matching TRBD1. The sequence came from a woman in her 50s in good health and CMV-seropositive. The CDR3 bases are TGTGCCAGCACCCGGACAGGGGGCGGGATCACTGAAGCTTTCTTT. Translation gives CASTRTGGGITEAFF.